These 4 T cell receptor beta chains came from one sample sequenced in a study of post-analysis software for immune sequencing data. Included in the TCR beta cDNA libraries were unique molecular identifiers. TCRdb re-derived calls from the PCR reads in MiXCR, one entry per CDR3 protein. The sample carries 750,000 to 950,000 distinct CDR3 sequences, roughly 58% recorded once. These receptors are not linked to any known antigen. Notes on the study in general: Controls showed lower frequencies than patients for five TRBV segments, and TRBV5-6, TRBV5-1 and TRBV20-1 were among these.

Material for sequencing was blood. The receptor set was obtained from a girl aged 5-17 years with multiple sclerosis.

The rearrangement joins TRBV7-3 to TRBJ1-5; D remains unclear. The germline V gene encodes CDR1 SGHTA and CDR2 FQGTGA. Deletions cut 5 bases from V and 6 bases from J, with 11 bases between. The CDR3 runs to 13 residues. The CDR3 DNA follows: TGTGCCAGCAGCGAGGGCCTGGGTCAGCCCCAGCATTTT. Its protein is CASSEGLGQPQHF.

J is TRBJ2-4 and V is TRBV25-1; 7 bases are a match to TRBD1. Near its end, the DNA agrees better with TRBJ2-7, so the J call may be wrong. The CDR3 loop spans 12 amino acids. The V gene's germline CDR1 is MGHDK and CDR2 SYGVNS. This CDR3 reads CASSQTGNEQYF. CDR3 bases: TGTGCCAGCAGCCAGACAGGGAACGAGCAGTACTTC.

The rearrangement uses TRBV29-1 and TRBJ2-5, with 7 bases that match TRBD2. This CDR3 is 14 amino acids long. Germline V CDR1 and CDR2: SQVTM, ANQGSEA. Trimming cost V 5 bases and J 3 bases; bases outside gene matches: 9. Here the CDR3 reads CSVMPGSGEETQYF. DNA of the CDR3: TGCAGCGTTATGCCCGGCAGCGGGGAAGAGACCCAGTACTTC.

This clonotype was detected many times. This chain uses TRBV29-1 with TRBJ2-3, with unresolved D. Trimming took off 7 bases at V and 3 bases at J, with 5 bases between the two ends. The germline CDR1 and CDR2 sequences are SQVTM and ANQGSEA. The CDR3 is 10 residues long. CDR3: CSGSTDTQYF. In nucleotides, the CDR3 is TGCAGCGGCAGTACAGATACGCAGTATTTT.